This TCR beta chain appears in the sequencing data of a study of T cell repertoires in cytomegalovirus infection. Study-wide background: Recently identified HLA-C-restricted CMV epitopes were used, and well-studied HLA-B-restricted CMV epitopes were used as well.

In the case of this clonotype: Antigen unknown.

MiXCR, applied by TCRdb to the reads, yields one record per CDR3 protein. This table has about 920,000 distinct CDR3 sequences, around 30% appearing once. This CDR3 has 15 amino acids. The germline gives CDR1 MNHNS, CDR2 SASEGT. Trimming took 5 bases from V and 2 from J, leaving 12 bases between them. The material was cultured CD8+ T cells from PBMCs, obtained from culture after CMV antigen stimulation. The sequence was obtained from a human donor in good health (CMV status not recorded). Some clones in this sample may be carry-over from other donors' samples. The V call is TRBV6-1, the J call TRBJ2-2, with D possibly matching TRBD1 (6 bases). CDR3 amino acids: CASSYRDTNTGELFF. In nucleotides, the CDR3 is TGTGCCAGCAGTTATCGGGACACCAACACCGGGGAGCTGTTTTTT.